The rows below give T cell receptor beta chains drawn from one sample of a study of shared clonotypes between healthy human individuals. The method was immunoSEQ multiplex PCR; TCRdb's version includes in-frame clones alone and lacks a portion of them. The sample has under 600,000 clones, nearly 98% seen once. Input material: naive CD8+ T cells sorted from blood. All receptors come from a young man in good health. Each CDR3 is given with its conserved first and last residue. The order of the fields is D gene, J gene, V gene, CDR3 length, clone size, CDR3 DNA, CDR3 protein. A D gene is named only where the DNA matches it firmly. Clone size appears in some rows only: once, few, many, or a class for an expanded clone.

d_call: TRBD2; j_call: TRBJ2-5; v_call: TRBV4-1; cdr3_length: 15; clone_size: NA; cdr3_nt: TGCGCCAGCAGCCCCCTCGGACTAGCGCTGGAGACCCAGTACTTC; cdr3_aa: CASSPLGLALETQYF
d_call: NA; j_call: TRBJ2-1; v_call: TRBV7-2; cdr3_length: 13; clone_size: NA; cdr3_nt: TGTGCCAGCAGCTTACTAGGGCTCAATGAGCAGTTCTTC; cdr3_aa: CASSLLGLNEQFF
d_call: TRBD2; j_call: TRBJ2-1; v_call: TRBV10-3; cdr3_length: 18; clone_size: few; cdr3_nt: TGTGCCATCAGTGAACCCCTCATTAGCGGGAACTCCTACAATGAGCAGTTCTTC; cdr3_aa: CAISEPLISGNSYNEQFF
d_call: NA; j_call: TRBJ2-2; v_call: TRBV9; cdr3_length: 14; clone_size: once; cdr3_nt: TGTGCCAGCGAGTTTAATGACAACACCGGGGAGCTGTTTTTT; cdr3_aa: CASEFNDNTGELFF
d_call: NA; j_call: TRBJ2-5; v_call: TRBV25-1; cdr3_length: 13; clone_size: NA; cdr3_nt: TGTGCCAGCATCCCAGCGAGCGCAGAGACCCAGTACTTC; cdr3_aa: CASIPASAETQYF
d_call: NA; j_call: TRBJ2-1; v_call: TRBV5-1; cdr3_length: 16; clone_size: NA; cdr3_nt: TGCGCCAGCAGCGAGTCAGCGGTTAGCTCCTACAATGAGCAGTTCTTC; cdr3_aa: CASSESAVSSYNEQFF
d_call: TRBD2; j_call: TRBJ2-7; v_call: TRBV7-6; cdr3_length: 14; clone_size: NA; cdr3_nt: TGTGCCAGTGGCCCCGGGACTAGCGGGAACGAGCAGTACTTC; cdr3_aa: CASGPGTSGNEQYF
d_call: NA; j_call: TRBJ2-3; v_call: TRBV6-6; cdr3_length: 14; clone_size: NA; cdr3_nt: TGTGCCAGCAGTTACTCCAAAGCGACAGATACGCAGTATTTT; cdr3_aa: CASSYSKATDTQYF
d_call: NA; j_call: TRBJ2-3; v_call: TRBV11-2; cdr3_length: 15; clone_size: NA; cdr3_nt: TGTGCCAGCAGCTTAGATCAGGGGTGGACAGATACGCAGTATTTT; cdr3_aa: CASSLDQGWTDTQYF
d_call: TRBD1; j_call: TRBJ1-1; v_call: TRBV10-3; cdr3_length: 15; clone_size: NA; cdr3_nt: TGTGCCATCAGGACACAGGGGGGCTTGAACACTGAAGCTTTCTTT; cdr3_aa: CAIRTQGGLNTEAFF
d_call: TRBD1; j_call: TRBJ2-7; v_call: TRBV28; cdr3_length: 13; clone_size: few; cdr3_nt: TGTGCCAGCAGCTCGGGGACAGACTACGAGCAGTACTTC; cdr3_aa: CASSSGTDYEQYF
d_call: NA; j_call: TRBJ2-7; v_call: TRBV7-9; cdr3_length: 14; clone_size: NA; cdr3_nt: TGTGCCAGCAGCTTACTTGTCGGCTCCTACGAGCAGTACTTC; cdr3_aa: CASSLLVGSYEQYF
d_call: TRBD2; j_call: TRBJ2-7; v_call: TRBV27; cdr3_length: 17; clone_size: NA; cdr3_nt: TGTGCCAGCAGTTTAACACAACCCGGGACTAGTCGATACGAGCAGTACTTC; cdr3_aa: CASSLTQPGTSRYEQYF
d_call: NA; j_call: TRBJ2-7; v_call: TRBV9; cdr3_length: 15; clone_size: once; cdr3_nt: TGTGCCAGCAGCCCACGTAGGGACCCTTTAGGGGAGCAGTACTTC; cdr3_aa: CASSPRRDPLGEQYF
d_call: NA; j_call: TRBJ2-1; v_call: TRBV11-2; cdr3_length: 14; clone_size: NA; cdr3_nt: TGTGCCAGCAGCTTAGGACGATACAATGACGTGCAGTTCTTC; cdr3_aa: CASSLGRYNDVQFF
d_call: NA; j_call: TRBJ2-3; v_call: TRBV2; cdr3_length: 11; clone_size: once; cdr3_nt: TGTGCCAGCCCTTGGGGTGATACGCAGTATTTT; cdr3_aa: CASPWGDTQYF
d_call: TRBD2; j_call: TRBJ2-3; v_call: TRBV11-2; cdr3_length: 17; clone_size: NA; cdr3_nt: TGTGCCAGCAGCTTAGGGACTAGCGGGAGAGTGACAGATACGCAGTATTTT; cdr3_aa: CASSLGTSGRVTDTQYF
d_call: TRBD2; j_call: TRBJ2-1; v_call: TRBV10-2; cdr3_length: 15; clone_size: NA; cdr3_nt: TGCGCCAGCAGCTCCATAGCGGGAGGCAGGGATGAGCAGTTCTTC; cdr3_aa: CASSSIAGGRDEQFF
d_call: TRBD1; j_call: TRBJ2-7; v_call: TRBV19; cdr3_length: 14; clone_size: NA; cdr3_nt: TGTGCCAGTAGCCCGGGACAGGGGGCCTACGAGCAGTACTTC; cdr3_aa: CASSPGQGAYEQYF
d_call: NA; j_call: TRBJ1-3; v_call: TRBV5-1; cdr3_length: 15; clone_size: NA; cdr3_nt: TGCGCCAGCAGCTGGCTATGGGGCCTCGTTGGCACCATATATTTT; cdr3_aa: CASSWLWGLVGTIYF
d_call: TRBD2; j_call: TRBJ2-3; v_call: TRBV6-6; cdr3_length: 14; clone_size: NA; cdr3_nt: TGTGCCAGCAATCTAGCGGGGGGCACAGATACGCAGTATTTT; cdr3_aa: CASNLAGGTDTQYF
d_call: TRBD1; j_call: TRBJ2-7; v_call: TRBV19; cdr3_length: 15; clone_size: NA; cdr3_nt: TGTGCCAGCCATCCGGGGGACAGGGGATCCTACGAGCAGTACTTC; cdr3_aa: CASHPGDRGSYEQYF
d_call: NA; j_call: TRBJ2-3; v_call: TRBV4-1; cdr3_length: 14; clone_size: NA; cdr3_nt: TGCGCCAGCAGCCGAACCGACAGCACAGATACGCAGTATTTT; cdr3_aa: CASSRTDSTDTQYF
d_call: TRBD1; j_call: TRBJ2-3; v_call: TRBV6-5; cdr3_length: 15; clone_size: NA; cdr3_nt: TGTGCCAGCAGTTCCGGGACAGATGACACAGATACGCAGTATTTT; cdr3_aa: CASSSGTDDTDTQYF
d_call: TRBD1; j_call: TRBJ2-7; v_call: TRBV4-2; cdr3_length: 18; clone_size: NA; cdr3_nt: TGTGCCAGCAGCCAACTTCCTGGGGACAGGGGGATTAGCTACGAGCAGTACTTC; cdr3_aa: CASSQLPGDRGISYEQYF
d_call: TRBD2; j_call: TRBJ2-7; v_call: TRBV10-2; cdr3_length: 13; clone_size: NA; cdr3_nt: TGCGCCAGCAGTGCGGGACTAGGAAGCGAGCAGTACTTC; cdr3_aa: CASSAGLGSEQYF
d_call: TRBD1; j_call: TRBJ2-3; v_call: TRBV6-5; cdr3_length: 15; clone_size: NA; cdr3_nt: TGTGCCAGCATCAAGACGACAGGGGAAGCAGATACGCAGTATTTT; cdr3_aa: CASIKTTGEADTQYF
d_call: NA; j_call: TRBJ2-7; v_call: TRBV4-1; cdr3_length: 14; clone_size: NA; cdr3_nt: TGCGCCAGCAGCCAAGATAGGGCAGTTAACGAGCAGTACTTC; cdr3_aa: CASSQDRAVNEQYF
d_call: NA; j_call: TRBJ2-1; v_call: TRBV9; cdr3_length: 13; clone_size: NA; cdr3_nt: TGTGCCAGCAGCGGCTGGGGCGGCCTGGAGCAGTTCTTC; cdr3_aa: CASSGWGGLEQFF
d_call: NA; j_call: TRBJ2-2; v_call: TRBV5-1; cdr3_length: 12; clone_size: NA; cdr3_nt: TGCGCCAGCAGCCCGGGAATCGGGGAGCTGTTTTTT; cdr3_aa: CASSPGIGELFF
d_call: TRBD2; j_call: TRBJ2-7; v_call: TRBV28; cdr3_length: 15; clone_size: NA; cdr3_nt: TGTGCCAGCAGTCCCTCTAGCGGGAGACCCTACGAGCAGTACTTC; cdr3_aa: CASSPSSGRPYEQYF
d_call: TRBD1; j_call: TRBJ1-4; v_call: TRBV28; cdr3_length: 14; clone_size: NA; cdr3_nt: TGTGCCTGCCTAACCCCAACAGGGGGCGAAAAACTGTTTTTT; cdr3_aa: CACLTPTGGEKLFF
d_call: NA; j_call: TRBJ2-7; v_call: TRBV5-5; cdr3_length: 14; clone_size: once; cdr3_nt: TGTGCCAGCAGCTTGGGAGGGGACTCCTACGAGCAGTACTTC; cdr3_aa: CASSLGGDSYEQYF
d_call: TRBD2; j_call: TRBJ2-3; v_call: TRBV7-9; cdr3_length: 15; clone_size: once; cdr3_nt: TGTGCCAGCAGCTTCTCTAGCGGTAGCACAGATACGCAGTATTTT; cdr3_aa: CASSFSSGSTDTQYF
d_call: TRBD2; j_call: TRBJ2-1; v_call: TRBV27; cdr3_length: 16; clone_size: once; cdr3_nt: TGTGCCAGCAGTTTATGGGTAGCGGGCTCCTACAATGAGCAGTTCTTC; cdr3_aa: CASSLWVAGSYNEQFF
d_call: TRBD2; j_call: TRBJ2-5; v_call: TRBV10-3; cdr3_length: 16; clone_size: NA; cdr3_nt: TGTGCCATCAGTGAGCGAGCGGGAGGACCCCAAGAGACCCAGTACTTC; cdr3_aa: CAISERAGGPQETQYF
d_call: TRBD1; j_call: TRBJ2-2; v_call: TRBV28; cdr3_length: 18; clone_size: NA; cdr3_nt: TGTGCCAGCAGTTTCCCAGGACAGGGTCGCAGGGACACCGGGGAGCTGTTTTTT; cdr3_aa: CASSFPGQGRRDTGELFF
d_call: NA; j_call: TRBJ2-7; v_call: TRBV27; cdr3_length: 13; clone_size: NA; cdr3_nt: TGTGCCAGCAGTTTCCCCCCCTACTACGAGCAGTACTTC; cdr3_aa: CASSFPPYYEQYF
d_call: NA; j_call: TRBJ2-7; v_call: TRBV9; cdr3_length: 12; clone_size: NA; cdr3_nt: TGTGCCAGCAGCCAGGATGGGTACGAGCAGTACTTC; cdr3_aa: CASSQDGYEQYF
d_call: NA; j_call: TRBJ2-7; v_call: TRBV6-1; cdr3_length: 16; clone_size: NA; cdr3_nt: TGTGCCAGCAGTGAACTACTCAGGGCCTTATCCTACGAGCAGTACTTC; cdr3_aa: CASSELLRALSYEQYF
d_call: TRBD1; j_call: TRBJ2-2; v_call: TRBV7-9; cdr3_length: 16; clone_size: NA; cdr3_nt: TGTGCCAGCAGCTCATGGGACAGACCAAACACCGGGGAGCTGTTTTTT; cdr3_aa: CASSSWDRPNTGELFF
d_call: NA; j_call: TRBJ2-3; v_call: TRBV18; cdr3_length: 12; clone_size: NA; cdr3_nt: TGTGCCAGCTCACCACCGGGAGATACGCAGTATTTT; cdr3_aa: CASSPPGDTQYF
d_call: TRBD2; j_call: TRBJ2-1; v_call: TRBV6-9; cdr3_length: 15; clone_size: NA; cdr3_nt: TGTGCCAGCAGTTATAGGGCTAGCGGGACAAATGAGCAGTTCTTC; cdr3_aa: CASSYRASGTNEQFF
d_call: TRBD2; j_call: TRBJ2-3; v_call: TRBV7-3; cdr3_length: 16; clone_size: NA; cdr3_nt: TGTGCCAGCAGCTTATCTGGCGGGGGGTCCACAGATACGCAGTATTTT; cdr3_aa: CASSLSGGGSTDTQYF
d_call: TRBD1; j_call: TRBJ2-1; v_call: TRBV11-3; cdr3_length: 14; clone_size: once; cdr3_nt: TGTGCCAGCAGCCTTCGGACAGGGAGCAATGAGCAGTTCTTC; cdr3_aa: CASSLRTGSNEQFF
d_call: TRBD1; j_call: TRBJ2-5; v_call: TRBV7-9; cdr3_length: 16; clone_size: NA; cdr3_nt: TGTGCCAGCAGCTATGACCGTCGGACAGGCCAAGAGACCCAGTACTTC; cdr3_aa: CASSYDRRTGQETQYF
d_call: NA; j_call: TRBJ2-7; v_call: TRBV27; cdr3_length: 14; clone_size: NA; cdr3_nt: TGTGCCAGCAGTTTAAGGAGAGGGCTAGACGAGCAGTACTTC; cdr3_aa: CASSLRRGLDEQYF
d_call: TRBD1; j_call: TRBJ2-1; v_call: TRBV7-9; cdr3_length: 16; clone_size: NA; cdr3_nt: TGTGCCAGCAGCTTAGTGAGGACAGGGGCGAACAATGAGCAGTTCTTC; cdr3_aa: CASSLVRTGANNEQFF
d_call: NA; j_call: TRBJ1-4; v_call: TRBV7-9; cdr3_length: 15; clone_size: NA; cdr3_nt: TGTGCCAGCAGCTTAGGGACGACAACTAATGAAAAACTGTTTTTT; cdr3_aa: CASSLGTTTNEKLFF
d_call: NA; j_call: TRBJ2-5; v_call: TRBV5-1; cdr3_length: 14; clone_size: NA; cdr3_nt: TGCGCCAGCAGCATGGGGACCGGGCAAGAGACCCAGTACTTC; cdr3_aa: CASSMGTGQETQYF
d_call: TRBD1; j_call: TRBJ2-7; v_call: TRBV4-1; cdr3_length: 17; clone_size: NA; cdr3_nt: TGCGCCAGCAGCCAAGATCTGGATGGGACAGGGTACTACGAGCAGTACTTC; cdr3_aa: CASSQDLDGTGYYEQYF
d_call: TRBD2; j_call: TRBJ2-1; v_call: TRBV7-9; cdr3_length: 17; clone_size: NA; cdr3_nt: TGTGCCAGCTTCCCAGACGAGGAGCGGGAGGGTAGAAATGAGCAGTTCTTC; cdr3_aa: CASFPDEEREGRNEQFF
d_call: NA; j_call: TRBJ2-2; v_call: TRBV7-3; cdr3_length: 14; clone_size: NA; cdr3_nt: TGTGCCAGCAGCTTAGAAAACTCCAACGGGGAGCTGTTTTTT; cdr3_aa: CASSLENSNGELFF